The entry below gives a single TCR beta chain sequence along with its context. Only in-frame clones appear in the TCRdb table, and some are missing; sequencing was by immunoSEQ multiplex PCR. The table shows roughly 110,000 clones, with roughly 85% occurring only once. The sample belongs to a study of blood T cell repertoires in COVID-19. Germline V gene sequence: CDR1 SQVTM, CDR2 ANQGSEA. V was clipped by 6 bases and J by 5 bases; unmatched bases: 6. This CDR3 is 14 amino acids long. This receptor was taken from a human donor in a cohort sampled during active COVID-19. The specimen sequenced was peripheral blood. The J gene is TRBJ2-1, the V gene TRBV29-1, with 11 bases lining up with TRBD1. The DNA for the CDR3 is TGCAGCGTCTATGGACAGGGGGCCCACAATGAGCAGTTCTTC. It translates to CSVYGQGAHNEQFF.